This T cell receptor beta chain was sequenced during a study of blood T cells in healthy people across ages. In germline, CDR1 is SGHRS, CDR2 YFSETQ. The CDR3 runs to 14 residues. The V end lost 1 base, the J end lost 0 bases, and 6 bases lay between the germline ends. Whole-study findings and limits: The lack of PBMC sorting stopped any conclusive naive versus antigen-experienced comparison.

With a J-beta primer mix and a sample-barcoded 5' primer, a second PCR ran about 7 to 12 cycles. Any given sample supplied a minimum of 2.5 million CDR3-containing paired-end reads. TCRdb used MiXCR to reprocess the 5' RACE reads, holding one entry per CDR3 protein. This sample yields more than 800,000 distinct CDR3 sequences, of which under 35% are seen a single time; approximately 15% belongs to the top ten. Ten milliliters of peripheral blood were drawn from each donor. The authors isolated at least 7 million PBMCs per sample. This clonotype was counted many times. Its antigen is not identified. The sequenced sample consisted of blood. This sequence originates from a woman of 80 years or more in good health. This chain connects TRBV5-1 to TRBJ2-3; D call uncertain. The CDR3 is CASSLMDSTDTQYF. The CDR3 region has the DNA TGCGCCAGCAGCTTGATGGACAGCACAGATACGCAGTATTTT.